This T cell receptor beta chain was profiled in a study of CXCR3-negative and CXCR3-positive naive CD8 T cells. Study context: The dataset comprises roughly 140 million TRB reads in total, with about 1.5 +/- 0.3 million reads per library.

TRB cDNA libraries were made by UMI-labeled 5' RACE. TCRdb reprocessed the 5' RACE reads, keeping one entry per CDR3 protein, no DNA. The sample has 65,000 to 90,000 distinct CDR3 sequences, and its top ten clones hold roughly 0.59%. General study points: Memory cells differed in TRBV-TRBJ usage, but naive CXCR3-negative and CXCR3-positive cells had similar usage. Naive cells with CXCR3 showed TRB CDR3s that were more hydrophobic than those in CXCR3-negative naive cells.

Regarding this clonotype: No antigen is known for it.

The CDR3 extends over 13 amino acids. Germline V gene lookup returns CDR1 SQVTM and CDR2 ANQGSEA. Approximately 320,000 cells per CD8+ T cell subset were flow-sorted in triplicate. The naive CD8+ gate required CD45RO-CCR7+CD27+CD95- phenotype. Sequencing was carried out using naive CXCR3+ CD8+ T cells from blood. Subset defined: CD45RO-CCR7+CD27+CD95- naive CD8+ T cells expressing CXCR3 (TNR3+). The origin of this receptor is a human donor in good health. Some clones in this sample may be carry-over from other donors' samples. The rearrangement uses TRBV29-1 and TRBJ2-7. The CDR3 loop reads CSVELAASYEQYF.